This TCR beta chain was recorded in a study of siplizumab effects on memory and regulatory T cells. The study, taken as a whole, reports: Siplizumab, the agent tested, significantly reduced alloreactive sequences traceable to unstimulated CD4+ memory cells.

With 1 base clipped from V and 0 bases from J, the junction kept 3 bases outside the gene matches. Germline CDR1 SGHVS, CDR2 FQNEAQ. The CDR3 is made up of 17 amino acids. As for this clone: Its antigen is unknown. In the same sample, other DNA sequences code for this CDR3.

Investigators obtained sequences from unstimulated naive, memory, effector memory and TEMRA subsets in a few donor pairs. TCRdb keeps only in-frame clones here, not all; method: immunoSEQ multiplex PCR. Seen here are some 62,000 clones, roughly 83% observed once, and the top ten hold about 3.8%. This clonotype originated in a human donor in good health. The V gene is TRBV7-8, the J gene TRBJ2-1; 10 bases fit TRBD2. The material sequenced was memory CD4+ T cells sorted from blood. CDR3 loop: CASSLGASGSSYNEQFF. The CDR3 DNA is TGTGCCAGCAGCTTAGGGGCTAGCGGGAGCTCCTACAATGAGCAGTTCTTC.